The subject of this entry is one T cell receptor (beta chain). Its specificity is not known. This specimen belongs to a study of resident and recirculating memory T cells in vitiligo. Study-level results: Non-conserved TCRs across sites and patients suggested distinct clones per lesion. Clonality differed among vitiligo lesions, with no unique dominant clone.

Germline-derived CDR1 and CDR2 are SGDLS and YYNGEE. With 0 bases removed from V and 1 base from J, the gap between germline ends came to 7 bases. The CDR3 contains 14 residues. No patient showed confetti depigmentation, a clinical sign of active disease. Data came from immunoSEQ multiplex PCR; TCRdb stores just in-frame clones and leaves some out. The data show tens of thousands of clones, around 90% seen once. The V gene is TRBV9, the J gene TRBJ2-5; tentative D call: TRBD1 (5 bases). This receptor was obtained from a male donor with vitiligo. Sequencing was carried out using blood. DNA for the CDR3: TGTGCCAGCAGCGTAGCGGACACCCAAGAGACCCAGTACTTC. Translated, it gives CASSVADTQETQYF. The full variable domain, its missing parts supplied by reference TRBV9 and TRBJ2-5, is DSGVTQTPKHLITATGQRVTLRCSPRSGDLSVYWYQQSLDQGLQFLIQYYNGEERAKGNILERFSAQQFPDLHSELNLSSLELGDSALYFCASSVADTQETQYFGPGTRLLVL.